This T cell receptor beta chain was identified in a study of blood T cell repertoires in COVID-19. Across the study: The United States, Italy and Spain provided the acute and convalescent COVID-19 samples. PBMCs, B-cell-depleted T cells, or T cells provided the cDNA or gDNA that made up the material.

Authors' processing steps: Amplification of reference gene primers was used by the study to estimate nucleated cell counts. The data were produced by immunoSEQ multiplex PCR, yet TCRdb's version contains in-frame clones alone and is incomplete. V and J calls and clone size come straight from that table; D and trimming were deduced from the DNA. The repertoire has roughly 250,000 clones, about 90% of them found once; the top ten carry about 2.5%. The V gene lost 6 bases and the J gene lost 11 bases, with 17 bases spanning the gap. Germline assignment: CDR1 MNHEY and CDR2 SMNVEV (reference sequence). This CDR3 contains 14 residues.

The chain carries TRBV27 and TRBJ2-6; D may be TRBD1 (8 bases). This sequence originates from a woman aged 50 to 60 with acute or convalescent COVID-19. The sample taken for sequencing was peripheral blood. Here the CDR3 DNA reads TGTGCCAGCAGAAGAGACAGGGGAGGGTACGTCCTGACTTTC. Translating gives CASRRDRGGYVLTF.